These T cell receptor beta chains were read from a single sample in a study of CDR3 diversity in severe acne. TCRdb fed the PCR reads into MiXCR, producing one record per CDR3 protein. In the table there are about 84,000 distinct CDR3 sequences, 50% to 65% of which are singletons. The sequencing sample was made of blood. These receptors were obtained from a male donor in good health, without acne. Each CDR3 is given with its conserved first and last residue. The D gene is left open where the match is weak. The size of a clone is reported for some rows only, either as once, few or many, or as a class for expanded clones.

J gene	V gene	D gene	clone size	CDR3 DNA	CDR3 protein
TRBJ1-3	TRBV19	TRBD1	-	TGTGCCAGTAGTATAACAGGGGGCTCTGGAAACACCATATATTTT	CASSITGGSGNTIYF
TRBJ1-3	TRBV7-9	-	-	TGTGCCAGCAGCTTACATTTGGAAGGAAACACCATATATTTT	CASSLHLEGNTIYF
TRBJ2-7	TRBV5-8	-	medium-sized	TGTGCCATCTTTGGGGGGCACGAGCAGTACTTC	CAIFGGHEQYF
TRBJ2-6	TRBV19	-	-	TGTGCCAGTAGCTCGGGGGCCAACGTCCTGACTTTC	CASSSGANVLTF
TRBJ1-2	TRBV12-3/TRBV12-4	-	-	TGTGCCAGCAGTTTAACAGCGGGCGGATTTCGCGGCTACACCTTC	CASSLTAGGFRGYTF
TRBJ2-7	TRBV6-1	TRBD2	many	TGTGCCAGCAATTCGGCGGGGGAGCGATACGAGCAGTACTTC	CASNSAGERYEQYF
TRBJ2-1	TRBV20-1	TRBD2	-	TGCAGTGCTGGAGAAGCGGGGGGGCCTTCAGGTACGCAGTTCTTC	CSAGEAGGPSGTQFF
TRBJ2-2	TRBV13	TRBD2	-	TGTGCCAGCAGCTCCCGGACTAGCGGGGGGGCCGGTGACACCGGGGAGCTGTTTTTT	CASSSRTSGGAGDTGELFF
TRBJ2-7	TRBV28	-	-	TGTGCCAGCAGTTTTTCCCAGGGAAAGGGCGAGCAGTACTTC	CASSFSQGKGEQYF
TRBJ2-3	TRBV20-1	TRBD2	-	TGCAGTGCTAGAGCGTCTAGCGGGGGGACAGATACGCAGTATTTT	CSARASSGGTDTQYF
TRBJ2-7	TRBV20-1	-	few	TGCAGTGCCCGAGCGGTGGGGGAGGACCACGAGCAGTACTTC	CSARAVGEDHEQYF
TRBJ1-3	TRBV5-1	-	few	TGCGCCAGCAGCTTGAGCGGGGAAATTGGAAACACCATATATTTT	CASSLSGEIGNTIYF
TRBJ2-3	TRBV29-1	TRBD2	-	TGCAGCGTCCTGCGTCTGGGACTAGCGGGAGAACCCTCAGATACGCAGTATTTT	CSVLRLGLAGEPSDTQYF
TRBJ1-1	TRBV5-1	-	-	TGCGCCAGCAGCTACGGGACTAGCAACACTGAAGCTTTCTTT	CASSYGTSNTEAFF
TRBJ2-5	TRBV6-6	TRBD1	many	TGTGCCAGCAAAGGACAGGGAGACCAAGAGACCCAGTACTTC	CASKGQGDQETQYF
TRBJ2-7	TRBV7-9	TRBD1	-	TGTGCCAGCAGCCCATACCGGGACAGGGTATACGAGCAGTACTTC	CASSPYRDRVYEQYF
TRBJ2-2	TRBV24-1	TRBD1	-	TGTGCCACCAGTACGGGACAGGCGAACACCGGGGAGCTGTTTTTT	CATSTGQANTGELFF
TRBJ1-1	TRBV20-1	TRBD1	-	TGCAGTGCTAGATCGACAGGGGGGGAAGCTTTCTTT	CSARSTGGEAFF